The clone carrying this T cell receptor (beta chain) was seen at least ten times. Trimming removed 5 bases from V and 8 bases from J, with 9 bases in between. The CDR3 runs 11 residues. In germline, CDR1 is ENHRY, CDR2 SYGVKD. The sample originates from a study of human T cells and chemical hapten exposure. Study context: Application of 0.01% DPC to the upper back was done by patch test, with a reading at 6 days. From small differences in pooled library volume came most of the variation in per-sample TCR yields. Patients having alopecia areata, totalis or universalis were mostly female.

MiXCR, applied by TCRdb to the RACE reads, yields one record per CDR3 protein. The repertoire holds about 250,000 distinct CDR3 sequences, 7.7% seen once, with 0.9% to 1.5% in the top ten. Time point meaning: pre-sensitization, week 0. Treatment indicated: therapeutic diphenylcyclopropenone sensitization with weekly scalp DPC. Those who donated were patients with alopecia, 18 to 70 years of age, and suitable for DPC. The clonotype comes from a young man with alopecia areata. Some clones in this sample may be carry-over from other donors' samples. The rearrangement joins TRBV10-3 to TRBJ1-2; D may be TRBD1 (6 bases). The source was whole blood, collected in connection with sensitization to the hapten diphenylcyclopropenone (DPC). CDR3 in DNA: TGTGCCATCAGTACAGGGCGCGGCTACACCTTC. Amino acids: CAISTGRGYTF.